These 14 T cell receptor beta chains came from one sample sequenced in a study of CD8+ T cells in alopecia areata. Sequencing used cDNA as its template, made by extracting RNA and reverse transcribing it. TCRdb keeps only in-frame clones here, not all; method: immunoSEQ multiplex PCR. The table lists around 18,000 clones, with no singletons. Markers used for sorting pooled cutaneous lymph node cells were CD4, CD8alpha, NKG2D, NKG2ACE and others. The specimen was CD8+ T cells sorted from a lymph node. All receptors come from a C3H/HeJ mouse with alopecia areata. The MHC haplotype recorded for the strain is H2-k.

With respect to this clone: Mouse names are used for the genes. Read coverage stops 4 residues before the CDR3 terminus; the germline J gene supplies the remainder. This chain joins TRBV2 and TRBJ1-2, with unresolved D. Trimming stripped 3 bases from V and 0 bases from J, with 5 bases between. CDR1 and CDR2 (germline): LGHNA, YSYQKL. The CDR3 covers 13 residues. The part of the CDR3 DNA that was read is TGTGCCAGCAGCCATTCAACAAACTCC. As protein: CASSHSTNS. The whole CDR3 is CASSHSTNSDYTF.

As regards this clone: The genes and germline here are from mouse. Read coverage stops 4 residues before the CDR3 terminus; the germline J gene supplies the remainder. The V gene is TRBV1, the J gene TRBJ2-7, with 13 positions matching TRBD2. V shed 0 bases and J 0 bases; nucleotides not matched to a gene: 2. Germline loops: CDR1 NSQYPW, CDR2 LRSPGD (reference sequence). The CDR3 consists of 17 residues. The CDR3 is CTCSADRDWGGSYEQYF. The DNA read from the CDR3 is TGCACCTGCAGTGCAGATAGGGACTGGGGGGGCTCCTAT.

The table lists this clone with many counts. Gene names follow the mouse nomenclature. The DNA ends 4 residues before the CDR3 does, and the rest of the CDR3 is filled in from the germline J gene. The chain combines TRBV19 with TRBJ1-2; tentative D call: TRBD1 (5 bases). This CDR3 region has 14 residues. CDR1 and CDR2 (germline): FNHDT, SITEND (reference sequence). Trimming took 4 bases from V and 4 from J, leaving 14 bases between them. Incomplete CDR3 DNA: TGTGCCAGCAGTCCCCGGCCAGGGTTCTCC. This encodes CASSPRPGFS. The full CDR3 is CASSPRPGFSDYTF.

Turning to this clone: Mouse names are used for the genes. The read ends 4 residues before the CDR3 terminus; that terminus is restored from the germline J gene. The rearrangement joins TRBV14 to TRBJ2-7; the match to TRBD1 covers 7 bases. V shed 5 bases and J 3 bases; nucleotides not matched to a gene: 5. Germline CDR1 is SGHDT and CDR2 is FRDEAV. The CDR3 has 13 amino acids. The chain's CDR3 is CASSLGTDYEQYF. The part of the CDR3 DNA that was read is TGTGCCAGCAGCCTTGGGACAGACTAT.

This clone was counted at least ten times. Gene labels here are mouse ones. The read ends 4 residues early relative to the CDR3; the germline J gene fills the gap. The J gene is TRBJ2-7, the V gene TRBV13-3, with 9 bases identical to TRBD2. This CDR3 region has 15 residues. The V and J ends lost 0 bases and 0 bases, in that order; junction bases with no gene match: 1. Germline values: CDR1 NNHDY, CDR2 SYVADS. The CDR3 region is CASSDELGGSYEQYF. The covered CDR3 bases are TGTGCCAGCAGTGATGAACTGGGGGGCTCCTAT.

This clone has just a few counts. The listed genes are named as in mouse. The CDR3 extends 4 residues past the end of the read, so its final part is completed from the germline J gene. The V gene is TRBV13-2, the J gene TRBJ2-5, with 7 bases aligning to TRBD2. CDR1 and CDR2 (germline): NNHNN, SYGAGS (reference sequence). This CDR3 has 14 amino acids. The J segment lost 1 base and the V segment lost 5 bases, leaving 4 bases of the junction unmatched. Partial CDR3 DNA: TGTGCCAGCGGAACCCTGGGGGACCAAGAC. Amino acid sequence: CASGTLGDQD. The whole CDR3 protein is CASGTLGDQDTQYF.

This clone was picked up many times. Each gene name is a mouse one. The read ends 4 residues shy of where the CDR3 ends; the end is completed using the germline J gene. V is TRBV16 and J is TRBJ2-7; 10 bases align to TRBD2. The ends lost 1 base at V and 0 bases at J; junction bases unmatched: 3. Germline-derived CDR1 and CDR2 are SGHSA and FRNQAP. The CDR3 loop spans 16 amino acids. The CDR3 sequence is CASSLGLGGASYEQYF. Partial CDR3 DNA: TGTGCAAGCAGCTTAGGACTGGGGGGTGCCTCCTAT. The whole variable domain, remainder taken from reference TRBV16 and TRBJ2-7, is NAGVIQTPRHKVTGKGQEATLWCEPISGHSAVFWYRQTIVQGLEFLTYFRNQAPIDDSGMPKERFSAQMPNQSHSTLKIQSTQPQDSAVYLCASSLGLGGASYEQYFGPGTRLTVL.

Details on this clone: The germline and genes are mouse ones. The read gets to within 4 residues of the CDR3 end, and the germline J gene fills in the rest. V is TRBV19 and J is TRBJ1-2, with D uncertain. V gave up 4 bases and J gave up 0 bases, with 4 bases separating them. CDR3 size: 12 residues. Germline-derived CDR1 and CDR2 are FNHDT and SITEND (reference sequence). The sequenced part of the CDR3 DNA is TGTGCCAGCAGTCAGGCAAACTCC. It encodes CASSQANS. The CDR3 as a whole reads CASSQANSDYTF.

This clone was seen only a few times. Mouse gene names apply. The read falls 4 residues short of the CDR3 end, and the missing part is taken from the germline J gene. The chain uses TRBV19 and TRBJ2-3; D is unresolved. Trimming took off 2 bases at V and 0 bases at J, with 7 bases between the two ends. The CDR3 sequence is 14 residues long. CDR1 is FNHDT, CDR2 SITEND, per germline (reference sequence). CDR3 amino acids: CASSITASAETLYF. The DNA read from the CDR3 is TGTGCCAGCAGTATTACAGCTAGTGCAGAA.

In this sample, this clone turned up a few times. Mouse names are used for the genes. The missing CDR3 end, 4 residues past where the read stops, is filled in from the germline J gene. V and J are TRBV1 and TRBJ1-1; 8 bases align to TRBD1. This CDR3 is 14 amino acids long. Trimming took 3 bases from V and 4 from J; bases not matched to a gene: 4. CDR1 and CDR2 (germline): NSQYPW, LRSPGD (reference sequence). The CDR3 loop is CTCSAHRGATEVFF. CDR3 DNA, as far as it was read: TGCACCTGCAGTGCGCACAGGGGGGCCACA.

This clone was counted only a few times. Gene names refer to mouse genes. The CDR3 goes on 4 residues after the read ends, and that part is filled in from the germline J gene. This chain links TRBV19 with TRBJ2-7, with 7 bases matching TRBD2. The CDR3 has 12 amino acids. Germline CDR1 is FNHDT and CDR2 is SITEND (reference sequence). CDR3: CASSRLGYEQYF. Partial CDR3 DNA: TGTGCCAGCAGTCGACTGGGTTAT.

There are a few counts of this clone. Genes and germline are mouse. The read stops 4 residues short of the end of the CDR3; the missing end is completed from the germline J gene. The chain carries TRBV16 and TRBJ2-7, with D tentatively TRBD1 (6 bases). The CDR3 loop spans 14 amino acids. V lost 6 bases, J lost 0 bases, and 12 bases lay in between. Germline V gives CDR1 SGHSA, CDR2 FRNQAP. The CDR3 spells CASREGDTSYEQYF. The sequenced part of the CDR3 DNA is TGTGCAAGCAGGGAGGGGGACACCTCCTAT.

This clone was seen a few times. Genes and germline are mouse. The read halts 4 residues ahead of the CDR3 end, with the missing end drawn from the germline J gene. The J gene is TRBJ1-1, the V gene TRBV1, with TRBD1 matching 10 bases. Germline CDR1 and CDR2: NSQYPW and LRSPGD (reference sequence). This CDR3 region has 16 residues. J lost 4 bases, V lost 0 bases, and 5 bases had no gene match. Partial CDR3 DNA: TGCACCTGCAGTGCAGATCGTTGGACAGGGGGCACA. This codes for CTCSADRWTGGT. The complete CDR3 sequence is CTCSADRWTGGTEVFF.

A few counts support this clone. Germline and genes: mouse. Read coverage stops 4 residues before the CDR3 terminus; the germline J gene supplies the remainder. The V gene is TRBV1, the J gene TRBJ2-5, with D possibly being TRBD1 (6 bases). Germline V CDR1 and CDR2: NSQYPW, LRSPGD (reference sequence). Deletions cut 3 bases from V and 2 bases from J, with 15 bases between. The CDR3 length is 16 residues. The CDR3 loop reads CTCSAANREGQDTQYF. The CDR3 bases that were read are TGCACCTGCAGTGCGGCCAACAGGGAGGGCCAAGAC.